A selection of T cell receptor beta chains follows, all from one sample in a study of T cell responses to AZD1222 COVID-19 vaccine. TCRdb keeps only in-frame clones here, not all; method: immunoSEQ multiplex PCR. The sample holds about 260,000 clones, 93% seen once. This specimen consisted of peripheral blood, obtained on day 0 of AZD1222 vaccination. These receptors all come from an adult in good health. Each CDR3 is given with its conserved first and last residue. The D gene is left open where the match is weak. Clone size is given for some rows only: seen once, a few or many times, or a class if the clone is expanded.

size	D	V	J	CDR3	DNA
-	TRBD2	TRBV5-1	TRBJ2-1	CASRWIPSGQYNEQFF	TGCGCCAGCAGGTGGATTCCTAGCGGACAATACAATGAGCAGTTCTTC
-	-	TRBV28	TRBJ1-2	CASRPTYSHGYTF	TGTGCCAGCAGACCGACATATAGCCACGGCTACACCTTC
-	-	TRBV12-3/TRBV12-4	TRBJ2-1	CASTSGNEQFF	TGTGCCAGCACGTCGGGCAATGAGCAGTTCTTC
few	TRBD1	TRBV18	TRBJ1-6	CASSPGTANSPLHF	TGTGCCAGCTCACCCGGGACAGCGAATTCACCCCTCCACTTT
-	-	TRBV5-1	TRBJ1-1	CASSLRPQGNTEAFF	TGCGCCAGCAGCCTCAGACCCCAGGGGAACACTGAAGCTTTCTTT
once	-	TRBV7-8	TRBJ1-1	CASSLMGRSMNTEAFF	TGTGCCAGCAGCTTAATGGGCAGGTCCATGAACACTGAAGCTTTCTTT
-	TRBD1	TRBV25-1	TRBJ2-7	CASSVTGTGKQYF	TGTGCCAGCAGTGTAACCGGGACAGGGAAGCAGTACTTC
-	-	TRBV20-1	TRBJ2-2	CSASEVGRTGELFF	TGCAGTGCTAGTGAAGTGGGAAGAACCGGGGAGCTGTTTTTT
-	-	TRBV18	TRBJ1-1	CASSIGAEIEAFF	TGTGCCAGCTCAATCGGCGCAGAGATAGAAGCTTTCTTT
-	-	TRBV30	TRBJ1-1	CAWSVVTEAFF	TGTGCCTGGAGTGTGGTTACTGAAGCTTTCTTT
once	TRBD1	TRBV27	TRBJ2-7	CASSSIGTARYEQYF	TGTGCCAGCAGTTCTATAGGGACAGCTCGGTACGAGCAGTACTTC
-	TRBD1	TRBV27	TRBJ1-6	CASTLRGSYNSPLHF	TGTGCCAGCACTCTCAGGGGGTCCTATAATTCACCCCTCCACTTT
-	TRBD1	TRBV4-1	TRBJ1-5	CASSQLGQGVNQPQHF	TGCGCCAGCAGCCAGCTCGGACAGGGTGTCAATCAGCCCCAGCATTTT
-	-	TRBV9	TRBJ2-7	CASSVDETVYEQYF	TGTGCCAGCAGCGTAGATGAGACCGTCTACGAGCAGTACTTC
once	TRBD1	TRBV2	TRBJ2-7	CASTTGDSYEQYF	TGTGCCAGTACGACAGGGGATTCATACGAGCAGTACTTC
-	-	TRBV11-3	TRBJ2-1	CASSLADREPYNEQFF	TGTGCCAGCAGCTTAGCCGACCGCGAGCCCTACAATGAGCAGTTCTTC
-	-	TRBV5-1	TRBJ1-4	CASSLASQANEKLFF	TGCGCCAGCAGCTTGGCCAGTCAGGCGAATGAAAAACTGTTTTTT
-	-	TRBV7-9	TRBJ1-2	CASSHGRAPIYGYTF	TGTGCCAGCAGCCACGGCAGAGCACCTATCTATGGCTACACCTTC
-	TRBD2	TRBV19	TRBJ2-3	CASSIGPLRSGGAKDTQYF	TGTGCCAGTAGTATAGGTCCCTTGCGGAGCGGGGGGGCGAAAGATACGCAGTATTTT
-	TRBD1	TRBV7-8	TRBJ2-7	CASSAPGTGVTYEQYF	TGTGCCAGCAGCGCGCCCGGGACAGGGGTTACCTACGAGCAGTACTTC
-	-	TRBV7-2	TRBJ2-7	CASSYQGTTAYEQYF	TGTGCCAGCAGCTACCAGGGGACTACCGCCTACGAGCAGTACTTC
-	-	TRBV19	TRBJ1-1	CASSQPAGANGAFF	TGTGCCAGTAGCCAACCGGCGGGAGCCAACGGGGCTTTCTTT
-	-	TRBV21-1	TRBJ2-7	CASSALASRVVAEQYF	TGTGCCAGCAGCGCCCTCGCCTCCCGTGTGGTGGCCGAGCAGTACTTC
-	-	TRBV5-1	TRBJ2-7	CASSLEGLGQYF	TGCGCCAGCAGCTTGGAGGGGTTGGGGCAGTACTTC
-	TRBD2	TRBV9	TRBJ2-1	CASSPTSAPIYEQFF	TGTGCCAGCAGCCCAACTAGCGCGCCCATCTATGAGCAGTTCTTC
once	-	TRBV19	TRBJ1-1	CASTRGAKEAFF	TGTGCCAGTACCCGAGGAGCAAAGGAAGCTTTCTTT
-	-	TRBV19	TRBJ2-3	CASKVGGRGTDTQYF	TGTGCCAGTAAGGTCGGAGGGAGGGGGACAGATACGCAGTATTTT
-	-	TRBV19	TRBJ1-1	CASSIKGRRNTEAFF	TGTGCCAGTAGTATTAAAGGACGGCGGAACACTGAAGCTTTCTTT
-	-	TRBV3-1/TRBV3-2	TRBJ2-3	CASSQDWAADTQYF	TGTGCCAGCAGCCAAGATTGGGCAGCAGATACGCAGTATTTT
-	TRBD1	TRBV15	TRBJ2-7	CATSRDRATTGEQYF	TGTGCCACCAGCAGGGACAGGGCCACTACGGGCGAGCAGTACTTC
once	-	TRBV5-1	TRBJ2-7	CASSRGVGSSYEQYF	TGCGCCAGCAGCAGGGGAGTGGGGAGCTCCTACGAGCAGTACTTC
once	-	TRBV12-3/TRBV12-4	TRBJ2-7	CASSLATTYEQYF	TGTGCCAGCAGTTTAGCCACCACCTACGAGCAGTACTTC
-	-	TRBV2	TRBJ1-4	CASRARFLRRSNEKLFF	TGTGCCAGCAGAGCCCGCTTTCTGAGGAGGTCGAATGAAAAACTGTTTTTT
-	-	TRBV7-9	TRBJ1-1	CASSQTTDRPEAFF	TGTGCCAGCAGCCAAACGACCGACCGCCCTGAAGCTTTCTTT
-	-	TRBV28	TRBJ2-3	CASSFGLGADTQYF	TGTGCCAGCAGTTTTGGCCTGGGCGCAGATACGCAGTATTTT
-	-	TRBV12-3/TRBV12-4	TRBJ1-5	CASSLGDLQPQHF	TGTGCCAGCAGTTTAGGGGACCTACAGCCCCAGCATTTT
-	-	TRBV28	TRBJ2-3	CASSEPSGPRVTDTQYF	TGTGCCAGCAGTGAGCCCTCAGGGCCACGGGTCACAGATACGCAGTATTTT
once	TRBD2	TRBV5-4	TRBJ2-7	CASSHSGGSYEQYF	TGTGCCAGCAGTCACAGCGGGGGGTCCTACGAGCAGTACTTC
-	-	TRBV4-2	TRBJ2-5	CASSSGSTQETQYF	TGTGCCAGCAGTTCGGGATCAACCCAAGAGACCCAGTACTTC
-	-	TRBV4-1	TRBJ1-2	CASSQDTGPGNYGYTF	TGCGCCAGCAGCCAAGATACAGGGCCGGGTAACTATGGCTACACCTTC
-	-	TRBV7-9	TRBJ1-1	CASANTEAFF	TGTGCCAGCGCCAACACTGAAGCTTTCTTT
-	-	TRBV7-2	TRBJ2-5	CASSFKGYQETQYF	TGTGCCAGCAGCTTTAAGGGGTACCAAGAGACCCAGTACTTC
-	TRBD1	TRBV2	TRBJ1-6	CASSEPGQGNSPLHF	TGTGCCAGCAGCGAACCGGGACAGGGGAATTCACCCCTCCACTTT
-	-	TRBV3-1/TRBV3-2	TRBJ1-3	CASSPSRRNTIYF	TGTGCCAGCAGCCCGAGTCGGAGAAACACCATATATTTT
-	TRBD2	TRBV5-1	TRBJ2-7	CASSSNPTSGGRYEQYF	TGCGCCAGCAGCTCCAACCCGACTAGCGGGGGGCGCTACGAGCAGTACTTC
-	TRBD2	TRBV3-1/TRBV3-2	TRBJ2-5	CASTLGGLQETQYF	TGTGCCAGCACATTGGGGGGGTTGCAAGAGACCCAGTACTTC
-	TRBD1	TRBV5-1	TRBJ2-7	CASRPGTGAYEQYF	TGCGCCAGCCGTCCCGGGACAGGGGCCTACGAGCAGTACTTC
-	-	TRBV10-1	TRBJ2-1	CASTRSTANEQFF	TGCGCCAGCACTCGCTCGACGGCTAATGAGCAGTTCTTC
-	TRBD1	TRBV5-1	TRBJ2-5	CASSLAGTGETQYF	TGCGCCAGCAGCTTGGCCGGGACAGGGGAGACCCAGTACTTC
-	-	TRBV7-9	TRBJ1-6	CASSSTEVAPLHF	TGTGCCAGCAGCTCCACAGAAGTGGCACCCCTCCACTTT